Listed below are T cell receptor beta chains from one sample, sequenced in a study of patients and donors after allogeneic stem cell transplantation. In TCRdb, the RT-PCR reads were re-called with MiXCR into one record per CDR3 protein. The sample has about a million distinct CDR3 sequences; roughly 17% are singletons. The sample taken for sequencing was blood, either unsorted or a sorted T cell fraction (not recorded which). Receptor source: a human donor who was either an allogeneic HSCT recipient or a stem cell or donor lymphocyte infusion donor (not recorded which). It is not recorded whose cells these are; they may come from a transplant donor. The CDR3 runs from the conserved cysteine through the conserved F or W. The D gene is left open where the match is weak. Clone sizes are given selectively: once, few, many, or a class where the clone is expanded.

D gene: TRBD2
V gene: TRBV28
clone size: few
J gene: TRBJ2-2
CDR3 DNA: TGTGCCAGCGAGGCTAGCGGGAGTGCGGGCGGGGAGCTGTTTTTT
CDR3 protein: CASEASGSAGGELFF

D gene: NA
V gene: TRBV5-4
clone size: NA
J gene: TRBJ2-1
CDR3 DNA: TGTGCCAGCAGCTTAGAGGGTAAGAGGGGCAATGAGCAGTTCTTC
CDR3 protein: CASSLEGKRGNEQFF

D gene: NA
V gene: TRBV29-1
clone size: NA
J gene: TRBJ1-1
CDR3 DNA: TGCAGCGTTGAGGTGGCAGGGACCCCCATGAACACTGAAGCTTTCTTT
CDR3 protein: CSVEVAGTPMNTEAFF

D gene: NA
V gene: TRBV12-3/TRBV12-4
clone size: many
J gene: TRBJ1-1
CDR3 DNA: TGTGCCAGCAGTTTAGGAGTTGAGGCTTTCTTT
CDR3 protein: CASSLGVEAFF

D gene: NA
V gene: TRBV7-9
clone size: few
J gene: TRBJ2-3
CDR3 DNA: TGTGCCAGCAGCTCGACCCGGCATGGTTTCACAGATACGCAGTATTTT
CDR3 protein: CASSSTRHGFTDTQYF

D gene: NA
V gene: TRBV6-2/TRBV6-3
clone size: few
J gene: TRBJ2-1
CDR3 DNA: TGTGCCAGCAGGAAAACTAGTTCCAATGAGCAGTTCTTC
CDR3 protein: CASRKTSSNEQFF

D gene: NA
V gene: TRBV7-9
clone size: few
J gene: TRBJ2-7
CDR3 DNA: TGTGCCAGCGCCTGGGGGAGCTCCTACGAGCAGTACTTC
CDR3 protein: CASAWGSSYEQYF

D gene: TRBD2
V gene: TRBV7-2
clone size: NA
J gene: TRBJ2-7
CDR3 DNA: TGTGCCAGCAGCATCCTAGCGGGAGGGGCCTACGAGCAGTACTTC
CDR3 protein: CASSILAGGAYEQYF

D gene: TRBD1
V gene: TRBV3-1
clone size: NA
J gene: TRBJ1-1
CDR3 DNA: TGTGCCAGCAGCGGACAGGGGCTCGAAGCTTTCTTT
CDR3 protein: CASSGQGLEAFF

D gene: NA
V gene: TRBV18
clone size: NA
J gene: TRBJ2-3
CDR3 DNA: TGTGCCAGCTCAACGACTAGGTTTGGCACAGATACGCAGTATTTT
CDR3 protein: CASSTTRFGTDTQYF

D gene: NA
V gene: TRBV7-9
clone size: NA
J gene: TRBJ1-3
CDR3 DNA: TGTGCCAGCAAGCATCGAACCGACTCTGGAAACACCATATATTTT
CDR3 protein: CASKHRTDSGNTIYF

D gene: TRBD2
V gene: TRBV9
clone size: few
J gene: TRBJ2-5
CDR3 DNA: TGTGCCAGCAGCGGGACTAGCGGGAGTCGGTCGGAGACCCAGTACTTC
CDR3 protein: CASSGTSGSRSETQYF

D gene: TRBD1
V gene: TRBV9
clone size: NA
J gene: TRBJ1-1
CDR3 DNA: TGTGCCAGCAGCGTAGGTGGACAGGGCGGCACTGAAGCTTTCTTT
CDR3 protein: CASSVGGQGGTEAFF

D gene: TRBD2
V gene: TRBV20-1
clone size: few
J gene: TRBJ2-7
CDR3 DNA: TGCAGTGCTCCCGAGGGACTAGCGGGAAGGAACGAGCAGTACTTC
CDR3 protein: CSAPEGLAGRNEQYF

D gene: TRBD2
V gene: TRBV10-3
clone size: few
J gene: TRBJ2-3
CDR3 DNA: TGTGCCATCAACCATCTAGCGGACGGGTCCACAGATACGCAGTATTTT
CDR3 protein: CAINHLADGSTDTQYF

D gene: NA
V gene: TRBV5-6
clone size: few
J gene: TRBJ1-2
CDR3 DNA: TGTGCCAGCAGCCCGGGCCGCGCAATCTATGGCTACACCTTC
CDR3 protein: CASSPGRAIYGYTF

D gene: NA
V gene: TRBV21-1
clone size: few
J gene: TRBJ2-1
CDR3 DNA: TGTGCCAGCAGCAAATTCTCACTAGCGGGGGGAGGTGAGCAGTTCTTC
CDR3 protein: CASSKFSLAGGGEQFF

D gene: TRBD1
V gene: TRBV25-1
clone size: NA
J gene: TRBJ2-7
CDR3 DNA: TGTGCCAGCAGTGAGCCCTCCGGGACAGGAAGCTACGAGCAGTACTTC
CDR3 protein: CASSEPSGTGSYEQYF

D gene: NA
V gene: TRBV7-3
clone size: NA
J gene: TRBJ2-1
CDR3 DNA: TGTGCCAGCAGCTTAATGAGGGCCCATGAGCAGTTCTTC
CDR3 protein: CASSLMRAHEQFF

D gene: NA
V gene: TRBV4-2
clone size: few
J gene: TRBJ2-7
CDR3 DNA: TGTGCCAGCAGCCAAGTCTCACCGGCGGGACCTTTTGGCTACGAGCAGTACTTC
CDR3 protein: CASSQVSPAGPFGYEQYF

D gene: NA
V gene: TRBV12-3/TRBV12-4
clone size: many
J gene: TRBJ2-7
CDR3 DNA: TGTGCCAGCAGCGGGGCGGGAAACACCTACGAGCAGTACTTC
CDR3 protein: CASSGAGNTYEQYF

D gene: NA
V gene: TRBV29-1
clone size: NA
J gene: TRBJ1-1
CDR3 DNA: TGCAGCGTTGAAGTACGCGGGGAGATAACTGAAGCTTTCTTT
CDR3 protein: CSVEVRGEITEAFF

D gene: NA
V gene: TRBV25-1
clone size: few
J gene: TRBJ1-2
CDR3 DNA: TGTGCCAGCCGTGGCTCCTATCGGGGAGGCTACACCTTC
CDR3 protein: CASRGSYRGGYTF

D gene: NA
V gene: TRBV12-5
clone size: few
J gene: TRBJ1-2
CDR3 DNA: TGTGCTAGTGGTTCCGGGGGGGGCTACACCTTC
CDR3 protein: CASGSGGGYTF

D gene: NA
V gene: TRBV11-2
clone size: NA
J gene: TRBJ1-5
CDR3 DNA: TGTGCCAGCAGCTTAGACGGAAAAAGGGGTCAGCCCCAGCATTTT
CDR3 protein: CASSLDGKRGQPQHF